This T cell receptor beta chain is drawn from a study of blood T cells in healthy people across ages. Findings and caveats of the study: A conclusive naive versus antigen-experienced comparison was prevented by the unsorted PBMCs. In these data, TCR beta diversity tracked strongly with naive T cell percentage.

For this clonotype: Its antigen is currently unknown.

A second 7 to 11 cycle PCR used barcoded and J-beta primers. TCRdb independently ran MiXCR on the 5' RACE reads; one entry per CDR3 protein. The data hold fewer than 2,000,000 distinct CDR3 sequences, with approximately 39% observed a single time. Between the trimmed V and J ends, which lost 0 bases and 10 bases, there was a span of 12 bases. The CDR3 contains 14 residues. In germline, CDR1 is SGHDN, CDR2 FVKESK. Sequences were obtained from blood. The origin of this receptor is a human donor in good health. The chain employs TRBV14 and TRBJ2-2; D gene ambiguous. This CDR3 reads CASSQDLPPMELFF. The CDR3 region has the DNA TGTGCCAGCAGCCAAGATCTACCACCGATGGAGCTGTTTTTT.